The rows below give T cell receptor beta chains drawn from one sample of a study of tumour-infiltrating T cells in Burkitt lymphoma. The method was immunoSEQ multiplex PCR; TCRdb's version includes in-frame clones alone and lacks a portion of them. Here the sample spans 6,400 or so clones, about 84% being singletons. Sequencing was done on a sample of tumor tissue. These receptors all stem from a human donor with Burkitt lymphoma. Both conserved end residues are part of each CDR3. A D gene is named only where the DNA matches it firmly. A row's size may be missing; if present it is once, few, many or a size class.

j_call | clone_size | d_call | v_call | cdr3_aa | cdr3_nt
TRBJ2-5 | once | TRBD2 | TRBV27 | CASSLSFLAGETQYF | TGTGCCAGCAGTTTATCGTTCCTAGCGGGAGAGACCCAGTACTTC
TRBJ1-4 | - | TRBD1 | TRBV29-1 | CSAGVGTGNEKLFF | TGCAGCGCTGGGGTAGGGACAGGCAATGAAAAACTGTTTTTT
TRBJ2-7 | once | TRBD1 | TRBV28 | CASRTGTGSYEQYF | TGTGCCAGCAGAACCGGGACAGGTTCCTACGAGCAGTACTTC
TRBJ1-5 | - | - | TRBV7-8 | CASSLLAENQPQHF | TGTGCCAGCAGCTTATTGGCGGAAAATCAGCCCCAGCATTTT
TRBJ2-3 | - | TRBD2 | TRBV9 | CASSAITSGGAYTQYF | TGTGCCAGCAGCGCAATCACTAGCGGGGGGGCTTATACGCAGTATTTT
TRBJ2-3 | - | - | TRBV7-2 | CASSLQPVGTDTQYF | TGTGCCAGCAGCTTGCAACCGGTGGGCACAGATACGCAGTATTTT
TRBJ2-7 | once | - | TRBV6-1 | CASRARTANYEQYF | TGTGCCAGCAGGGCCCGGACAGCCAACTACGAGCAGTACTTC
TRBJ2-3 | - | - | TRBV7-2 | CASSLGARGTDTQYF | TGTGCCAGCAGCTTAGGAGCCAGGGGAACAGATACGCAGTATTTT
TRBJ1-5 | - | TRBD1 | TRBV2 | CASSRPGQEDQPQHF | TGTGCCAGCAGCAGACCGGGACAGGAGGATCAGCCCCAGCATTTT
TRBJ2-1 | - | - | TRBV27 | CASSFASAGGQFF | TGTGCCAGCAGTTTTGCCTCGGCGGGTGGGCAGTTCTTC
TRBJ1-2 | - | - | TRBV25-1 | CASSESGRPTARYTF | TGTGCCAGCAGTGAATCTGGCAGGCCAACGGCTCGCTACACCTTC
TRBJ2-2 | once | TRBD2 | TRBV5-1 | CASSLSGNSDTGELFF | TGCGCCAGCAGCTTGAGCGGGAATTCTGACACCGGGGAGCTGTTTTTT
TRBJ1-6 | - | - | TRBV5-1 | CASSLLLSGEIMSSPLHF | TGCGCCAGCAGCTTGTTGTTGTCAGGGGAGATTATGAGTTCACCCCTCCACTTT
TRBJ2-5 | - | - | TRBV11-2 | CASSSTDFQETQYF | TGTGCCAGCAGCTCGACCGATTTCCAAGAGACCCAGTACTTC
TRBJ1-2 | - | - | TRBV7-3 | CASSSPGVDYDYTF | TGTGCCAGCAGCTCACCGGGGGTGGATTATGACTACACCTTC
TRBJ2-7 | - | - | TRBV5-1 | CASSQQTDTYEQYF | TGCGCCAGCAGCCAACAGACAGATACCTACGAGCAGTACTTC
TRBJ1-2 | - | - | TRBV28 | CASSLVRDYGYTF | TGTGCCAGCAGTTTGGTTCGAGACTATGGCTACACCTTC
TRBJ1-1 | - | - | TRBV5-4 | CAGARGGYTEAFF | TGTGCCGGCGCCCGGGGGGGGTACACTGAAGCTTTCTTT
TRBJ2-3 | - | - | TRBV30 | CAWSYEDTQYF | TGTGCCTGGAGTTATGAGGATACGCAGTATTTT
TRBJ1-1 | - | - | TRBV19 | CASTLRAWGNTEAFF | TGTGCCAGTACCCTAAGGGCGTGGGGGAACACTGAAGCTTTCTTT
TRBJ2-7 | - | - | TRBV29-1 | CSVATGRSYEQYF | TGCAGCGTAGCTACAGGGAGGTCCTACGAGCAGTACTTC
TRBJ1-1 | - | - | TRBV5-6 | CASSFRTEAFF | TGTGCCAGCAGCTTTAGGACTGAAGCTTTCTTT
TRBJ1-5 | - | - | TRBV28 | CASSFGTGNQPQHF | TGTGCCAGCAGTTTTGGGACTGGCAATCAGCCCCAGCATTTT